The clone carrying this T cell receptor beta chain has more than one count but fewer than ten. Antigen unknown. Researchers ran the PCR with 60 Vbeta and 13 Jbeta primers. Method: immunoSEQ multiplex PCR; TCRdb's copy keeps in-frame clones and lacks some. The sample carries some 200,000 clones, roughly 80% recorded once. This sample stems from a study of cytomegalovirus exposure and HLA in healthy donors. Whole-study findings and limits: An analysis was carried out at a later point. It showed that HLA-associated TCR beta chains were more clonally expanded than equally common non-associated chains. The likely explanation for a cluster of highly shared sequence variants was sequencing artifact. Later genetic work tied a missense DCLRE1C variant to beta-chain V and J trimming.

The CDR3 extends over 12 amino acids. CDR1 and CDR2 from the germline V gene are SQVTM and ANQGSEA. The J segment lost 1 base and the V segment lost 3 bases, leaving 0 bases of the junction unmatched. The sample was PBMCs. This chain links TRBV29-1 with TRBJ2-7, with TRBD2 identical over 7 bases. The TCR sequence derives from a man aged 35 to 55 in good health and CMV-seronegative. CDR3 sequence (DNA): TGCAGCGTTGAGCGGGGGTCCTACGAGCAGTACTTC. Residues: CSVERGSYEQYF.